A single T cell receptor (beta chain) is shown here with its context. This clone has just a few counts. Its antigen is unknown. No much larger clone is present one base from it, and per-base qualities are unavailable. The sample comes from a study of cytomegalovirus exposure and HLA in healthy donors (dated by TCRdb to between 2016 and 2019). For the wider study: An earlier analysis of approximately 590 of the donors reported 250 to 300 Gb of sequence data and 100 million to 140 million unique TCR beta sequences from some 180 million T cells. An early release covering about 600 HLA-typed donors comprised around 300 gigabases of sequencing data and around 85 million unique TCR sequences. Of the roughly 400 genotyped donors, approximately 80% fell in the genetic ancestry cluster associated with self-reported Caucasian donors. The study aimed to test whether cataloging public T cell receptors could reveal signatures of past pathogen exposure. The T cell repertoires of around 670 subjects were profiled by immunosequencing and related to cytomegalovirus serostatus. Besides the first cohort of under 700 subjects, a separate validation cohort made up of over 100 different subjects was used. The study combined high-throughput TCR immunosequencing, statistical association of individual TCRs with disease status, and machine learning to predict cytomegalovirus infection status. A later analysis re-analyzed previously published TCR beta repertoires from several hundred donors and added high-resolution HLA genotyping to study TCR occurrence patterns. In the later analysis, no new phenotypic data were used to find candidate immune exposures; instead, reliance was placed on TCR beta sequences and their occurrence across donors. An earlier analysis of roughly 580 of the donors used high-throughput TCR beta sequencing to judge whether each TCR beta V gene segment behaved as functional or pseudogenic. Donor age, sex, ethnicity and CMV serostatus were compiled alongside the repertoire data. A later genetic analysis used genome-wide SNP genotypes for about three fifths of the 666 donors, treating that subset as a discovery cohort. All discovery cohort repertoires had been generated on a single sequencing platform. HLA typing covered class I and class II loci at four-digit resolution. The number of donors typed differed by locus, with 629-630 for A, B, C, DRB1 and DQB1, 522 for DQA1, about 610 for DPA1, and approximately 470 for DPB1. Several DR-DQ haplotypes were treated as single units for association and clustering because of strong linkage in the cohort. On average, about 200,000 unique TCR beta nucleotide sequences were sequenced per donor among several hundred genotyped donors of the cohort, with around 19% of those sequences being non-productive. The study at large found these results: In vitro tests confirmed that a few of the cytomegalovirus-associated TCR beta chains recognize cytomegalovirus antigens. Because HLA typing was unavailable for some donors at each locus, only the typed subset was used in association tests. Specific HLA alleles were associated with some 15,000 TCR beta sequences at a false discovery rate of 0.05 in a later analysis. V-gene and J-gene trimming of TCR beta chains was associated with a missense DCLRE1C variant in a later genetic analysis, and the association was replicated in an independent cohort. In this cohort, only TCR beta chains were sequenced, and detectable features were limited by the absence of alpha or paired-chain data. In a later analysis, TCR association rates were found to vary across HLA loci, with the most associated TCRs seen for DRB1 alleles and the fewest for HLA-C alleles. A later analysis found that most CMV-associated TCR beta chains appeared HLA-restricted, with HLA associations seemingly driven largely by CMV exposure. While some public TCRs were present in many individuals, most TCR sequences turned up only very rarely across donors. When HLA alleles, especially DR and DQ, strongly co-occurred, TCR associations were difficult to assign to individual alleles. A later analysis reported that several top co-occurrence clusters appeared linked to parvovirus B19, influenza, CMV and Epstein-Barr virus. Presence/absence analyses assumed roughly uniform sequencing depth across donors, an assumption that may not hold. Because counts were too low, under 20 rarely observed V segments, including chromosome 9 orphons, were left out of the earlier analysis of several hundred of the donors. The only immune exposure information available for the cohort was CMV serostatus. A further reported finding was that TCR beta sequences accurately predicted the HLA-A and HLA-B alleles for most subjects in the first cohort. A cluster of highly shared sequence variants was judged likely to represent a technical artifact of the sequencing pipeline. An earlier analysis of around 540 of the donors showed that most TCR beta V segments appeared in productive rearrangements either about 90% or about 30% of the time, which broadly matched IMGT annotations. The classifier was reported to diagnose cytomegalovirus status with high specificity and sensitivity in both the original and validation cohorts. It was suggested by the authors that the approach could potentially be generalized to other disease states and immunological phenotypes. The 87-base-pair reads could not distinguish some IMGT-functional V segments, including TRBV6-2 and TRBV6-3, so those segments were excluded. Compared with the roughly 710-donor mean, donors in an Asian-associated ancestry cluster had fewer N-insertions in productive TCRs, according to a later genetic analysis. Correlated functional status among segregating V segments might reflect linkage disequilibrium, but an unknown experimental factor could not be ruled out. The study listed 164 TCR beta chains as associated with cytomegalovirus. A later analysis found that HLA-associated TCR beta chains were more clonally expanded and had lower generation probabilities than equally common non-associated chains.

Library generation was performed with the immunoSEQ multiplex PCR assay. For the multiplex PCR, a mixture combining 60 forward primers for TCR Vbeta segments and 13 reverse primers for TCR Jbeta segments was used. The CDR3 region of rearranged TCR beta genes was amplified from genomic DNA with a multiplex PCR assay. On the Illumina HiSeq System, the amplified TCR beta libraries were sequenced as 87-base-pair reads. The authors' analysis ran thus. A later analysis counted about 80 million unique TCR beta chains across the 650 to 800 repertoires, and 10 million to 12 million of these chains were shared by at least two donors. Raw reads were error-corrected and collapsed into unique sequences by a nearest-neighbor algorithm in which closely related sequences were merged to remove PCR and sequencing errors. To assign V, D and J gene segments, CDR3 sequences were aligned to IMGT reference sequences. For a sequence to be retained, a match of at least six nucleotides to both a V gene segment and a J gene segment was required. Rearrangements were called productive when the CDR3 lacked stop codons and stayed in frame with V and J; all others were non-productive. CDR3 was defined according to IMGT convention as the region running from the second conserved V-encoded cysteine to the conserved J-encoded phenylalanine. The earlier analysis of roughly 590 of the donors excluded any sequence lacking an unambiguous match to a single V gene segment. An earlier analysis of 587 of the donors called V segments functional above 56.7% productive rearrangements and segregating when the between-donor standard deviation exceeded 5%. A statistical classification framework was developed to diagnose cytomegalovirus status using the catalog of TCR beta chain sequences. In a later analysis, TCR nucleotide sequences were compared against IMGT/GENE-DB human TR gene sequences so that V and J genes could be assigned. Using the TCRdist pipeline, a later analysis assigned CDR3 sequences along with most-parsimonious VDJ recombination scenarios. In a later analysis, every TCR beta chain was defined by the combination of its CDR3 amino acid sequence and its V-gene family, and reads without a unique V-gene family were dropped. As a way to deal with suspected cross-contamination and a sequencing artifact, a later analysis dropped 450 to 600 nucleotide sequences that were highly shared and had low generation probability. For each public chain, a later analysis derived a clonal expansion index from normalized ranks of inferred template counts within each repertoire. In a later analysis, generation probabilities were computed using a VDJ recombination model fitted to out-of-frame rearrangements, and the results were checked against IGoR. In a later analysis, TCR-TCR, TCR-HLA and TCR-CMV co-occurrence was scored with hypergeometric tests, and a repertoire-size bias correction was applied to TCR pairs. To estimate false discovery rates, a later analysis permuted the HLA or CMV assignments 20 times. In a later analysis, co-occurring TCRs were grouped using DBSCAN, and TCRdist sequence similarity was added for clustering within HLA-allele-positive subsets. Repertoires with fewer than 30,000 or more than 120,000 public chains, plus five repertoires with anomalous nucleotide sharing, were excluded from co-occurrence clustering. The source is immuneACCESS, and TCRdb retained only in-frame sequences with V and J called. Part of the clones is not carried over; for the studies checked, unresolved V genes explain less than half of this, and the remainder is unexplained. V and J calls and clone size follow that table, whereas D and trimming were derived from the DNA. In this sample the table shows about 150,000 clones, around 9.6% of which occur a single time. 1.8% of the sample comes from the top ten.

Trimming at the junction amounts to 2 bases on V and 8 bases on J, and the germline ends lie 12 bases apart. From the cysteine up to the phenylalanine, the CDR3 has a length of 13 residues. CDR3 DNA only is kept here, 39 bases in frame from base 1. The germline V gene yields SGHTA for CDR1 and FQGTGA for CDR2. In total, fewer than 750 healthy bone marrow donors made up the cohort. All cohort members were sampled while nominally healthy, although unrecorded immune exposures were likely present. The donor tested CMV seronegative and was one of the 352 seronegative cohort members. A peripheral blood sample was collected from each donor, and TCR beta sequencing was performed on peripheral blood mononuclear cells. The Qiagen DNeasy Blood Extraction Kit was used to extract genomic DNA from the blood cell samples.

The material sequenced was PBMCs. The TCR originated in a male donor in good health and CMV-seronegative. The receptor chain draws on TRBV7-3 and TRBJ1-1; the D gene identity is not certain. The encoded CDR3 is CASSLGTGREAFF. The bases read TGTGCCAGCAGCTTAGGTACCGGCAGGGAAGCTTTCTTT. The variable domain in full, with residues beyond the CDR3 obtained from the reference TRBV7-3 and TRBJ1-1 genes, is GAGVSQTPSNKVTEKGKYVELRCDPISGHTALYWYRQSLGQGPEFLIYFQGTGAADDSGLPNDRFFAVRPEGSVSTLKIQRTERGDSAVYLCASSLGTGREAFFGQGTRLTVV.